This T cell receptor (beta chain) was documented in a study of T cells in Graves' hyperthyroidism and ophthalmopathy. Trimming removed 9 bases from V and 8 bases from J, with 19 bases in between. In germline, CDR1 is LNHDA, CDR2 SQIVND (reference sequence). CDR3 length equals 14 residues. Researchers amplified the TCR beta CDR3 regions from RNA transcripts. First-round RT-PCR of the TCR CDR3 relied on the HTBI primer set. In TCRdb, the multiplex PCR reads were re-called with MiXCR into one record per CDR3 protein. This table holds about 640,000 distinct CDR3 sequences, less than 25% found once. This clonotype was recorded a few times. Diagnosis rested on symptoms, serum thyroxine and TRAb, thyroid ultrasound, and orbital computed tomography.

The TCR originated in a man aged 25 to 40 with Graves' ophthalmopathy. The V gene is TRBV19, the J gene TRBJ1-4; no definite D call. The sequenced sample was blood. The CDR3 nucleotides are TGTGCCAGCTCCGAGGAGTTCCTGGGGGAAAAACTGTTTTTT. It specifies CASSEEFLGEKLFF.